Listed below are T cell receptor beta chains from one sample, sequenced in a study of blood T cell repertoires in COVID-19. Here immunoSEQ multiplex PCR was the method, and the copy in TCRdb shows in-frame clones only, minus some. The sample holds hundreds of thousands of clones, approximately 85% seen once. The sample comprised peripheral blood. All receptors derive from a man aged 45-65 years with active or convalescent COVID-19. Each CDR3 is given without its conserved first and last residue.

>TRBJ1-1|TRBV7-9
ASSSRQNTEAF
>TRBJ1-6|TRBV14
ASSSTGGGNSPLH
>TRBJ2-7|TRBV15
ATSEGLAGITTSYEQY
>TRBJ2-3|TRBV19
ASSTRVPDTQY
>TRBJ1-2|TRBV28
ASSLTGSGGGYT
>TRBJ1-5|TRBV11-2
ASSFSPGQGQPQH
>TRBJ2-1|TRBV6-2/TRBV6-3
ASSSPGVPGDNEQF
>TRBJ2-3|TRBV4-1
ASSQERLGRGVTDTQY
>TRBJ2-1|TRBV5-4
ASSLGQGSYNEQF
>TRBJ2-1|TRBV11-2
ASSLQGDSYNEQF
>TRBJ2-7|TRBV7-6
ASSRLAGGEQY
>TRBJ1-4|TRBV3-1/TRBV3-2
ASSQEDRGREKLF
>TRBJ1-2|TRBV4-2
ASSQGWGPSDDGYT
>TRBJ2-3|TRBV30
AWSRGLAGGGRTDTQY
>TRBJ2-3|TRBV27
ASSLSLGPDTQY
>TRBJ2-7|TRBV2
ACRDNRYEQY
>TRBJ2-7|TRBV6-5
ASVGTGLHEQY
>TRBJ1-1|TRBV5-6
ASSLVAGGNTEAF
>TRBJ2-7|TRBV4-2
ASSQEWNSGPYEQY
>TRBJ2-3|TRBV30
AWSRRLENTQY
>TRBJ1-1|TRBV18
ASSFRGNTEAF
>TRBJ1-2|TRBV3-1/TRBV3-2
ASSQQEDRGSRGYT
>TRBJ1-1|TRBV3-1/TRBV3-2
ASSNRGGNTEAF
>TRBJ2-3|TRBV7-3
ASSLNGQGGVLGQY
>TRBJ1-2|TRBV2
ASSDQGGDYGYT
>TRBJ2-7|TRBV9
ASGGDRGREQY
>TRBJ1-5|TRBV20-1
SASPPGTDRAAAQPQH
>TRBJ2-7|TRBV28
ASSQLTSGLGYEQY
>TRBJ1-1|TRBV9
ASSEHQVNTEAF
>TRBJ2-1|TRBV2
ASRMDRGNEQF
>TRBJ2-7|TRBV28
ASSLVSGSGPYEQY
>TRBJ2-7|TRBV6-5
ASSYSRKGQSYEQY
>TRBJ1-4|TRBV30
AWSVQGIDEKLF
>TRBJ2-1|TRBV29-1
SVETSGRADNEQF
>TRBJ2-1|TRBV30
AWSRSWLSDEQF
>TRBJ2-1|TRBV5-4
ASSRRVGQGNEQF
>TRBJ1-2|TRBV3-1/TRBV3-2
ASQDRGGGYT
>TRBJ1-2|TRBV3-1/TRBV3-2
ASSQRDRGGYT
>TRBJ1-2|TRBV5-1
ASSLWGQGARGGYT
>TRBJ1-2|TRBV6-5
ASKGDRARYGYT
>TRBJ2-5|TRBV7-9
ASSRRGETQY
>TRBJ2-1|TRBV9
ASSVAGTKSYNEQF
>TRBJ2-1|TRBV7-3
ASSLDRGYNEQF
>TRBJ1-5|TRBV6-5
ASSLHSNQPQH
>TRBJ1-6|TRBV5-4
ASSVRDYGSPLH